These 10 T cell receptor beta chains originate from one sample sequenced in a study of T cell responses to AZD1222 COVID-19 vaccine. Clones were read by immunoSEQ multiplex PCR, and TCRdb kept only the in-frame ones, dropping some. The table lists around 150,000 clones, around 93% of them singletons. The sample was peripheral blood, taken 28 days after the second AZD1222 dose. These receptor sequences come from an adult who received the AZD1222 COVID-19 vaccine.

The V call is TRBV10-3, the J call TRBJ1-5, with D unresolved. CDR1 ENHRY and CDR2 SYGVKD come from the germline V gene. V lost 11 bases and J 1 base, leaving 18 bases between the germline ends. The length of the CDR3 is 15 residues. The CDR3 DNA reads TGTGCCTCGAGGTCGGGGTTGGAGAGCAATCAGCCCCAGCATTTT. It translates to CASRSGLESNQPQHF.

The chain employs TRBV5-1 and TRBJ1-2; possible D gene TRBD1, 6 bases. The V end lost 4 bases, the J end lost 7 bases, and 17 bases lay between the germline ends. The CDR3 is 14 residues long. Germline V gives CDR1 SGHRS, CDR2 YFSETQ. This CDR3 reads CASSRYEGVSGYTF. The CDR3 bases are TGCGCCAGCAGCCGTTATGAGGGGGTGTCTGGCTACACCTTC.

The rearrangement links TRBV7-9 to TRBJ1-1; 12 positions agree with TRBD1. J lost 4 bases, V lost 3 bases, and 9 bases had no gene match. The CDR3 is 17 amino acids. Germline V gene sequence: CDR1 SEHNR, CDR2 FQNEAQ (reference sequence). The CDR3 protein is CASSFPTGQGAGTEAFF. DNA of the CDR3: TGTGCCAGCAGCTTCCCAACGGGACAGGGGGCGGGCACTGAAGCTTTCTTT.

V and J are TRBV19 and TRBJ1-5, with D unresolved. V lost 6 bases, J lost 1 base, and 13 bases lay in between. The CDR3 has 15 residues. Germline lookup yields CDR1 LNHDA and CDR2 SQIVND (reference sequence). The CDR3 DNA is TGTGCCAGTAGGCCGTTCGGGTCGAGCAATCAGCCCCAGCATTTT. As protein: CASRPFGSSNQPQHF. Drawing the rest from reference TRBV19 and TRBJ1-5, the complete variable domain is DGGITQSPKYLFRKEGQNVTLSCEQNLNHDAMYWYRQDPGQGLRLIYYSQIVNDFQKGDIAEGYSVSREKKESFPLTVTSAQKNPTAFYLCASRPFGSSNQPQHFGDGTRLSIL.

The V gene is TRBV6-2 or TRBV6-3, the J gene TRBJ1-5; 8 bases align to TRBD1. CDR3 length equals 16 residues. The V gene end was trimmed by 4 bases and the J gene end by 6 bases; junction bases not matched to a gene: 11. CDR1 MNHEY and CDR2 SVGEGT come from the germline V gene. The CDR3 DNA reads as TGTGCCAGCAGTTCCGGTCAGGGGGCGACCTTTCAGCCCCAGCATTTT. Amino acids: CASSSGQGATFQPQHF.

Regarding this clone: The same CDR3 arises from other DNA sequences in this sample as well. The CDR3 bases are TGTGCCAGCAGTTTTGGAAGCTATGGCTACACCTTC. Its protein product is CASSFGSYGYTF. The chain couples TRBV12-3 or TRBV12-4 to TRBJ1-2; D remains ambiguous. Trimming pared 3 bases from V and 4 bases from J, leaving 6 bases between. There are 12 residues in the CDR3.

The V call is TRBV14, the J call TRBJ1-4; unclear D gene. Germline CDR1 reads SGHDN; CDR2 reads FVKESK. V lost 6 bases, J lost 3 bases, and 20 bases lay in between. The CDR3 covers 17 residues. CDR3 sequence reads: CASRPMRCVEANEKLFF. The CDR3 bases are TGTGCCAGCAGACCAATGAGGTGTGTCGAGGCTAATGAAAAACTGTTTTTT.

The chain joins TRBV9 to TRBJ1-1, with D possibly being TRBD1 (5 bases). Germline V gene data show CDR1 as SGDLS and CDR2 as YYNGEE. The CDR3 covers 15 residues. V shed 2 bases and J shed 2 bases, with 13 bases lying between them. Here the CDR3 reads CASSVRGEGNTEAFF. DNA of the CDR3: TGTGCCAGCAGCGTTAGAGGGGAGGGAAACACTGAAGCTTTCTTT.

This rearrangement joins TRBV12-5 to TRBJ1-5; 7 positions match TRBD1. The CDR3 runs 15 residues. CDR1 and CDR2 (germline): LGHNT, FRNRAP. V shed 7 bases, J shed 0 bases, and the junction held 6 bases outside the gene matches. For the CDR3, the DNA is TGTGCTAGTGTAAGTGGGACAGTTAGCAATCAGCCCCAGCATTTT. Translating it yields CASVSGTVSNQPQHF.

This sequence joins TRBV2 and TRBJ1-2; D call uncertain. The CDR3 covers 14 residues. CDR1 and CDR2 from the germline V gene are SNHLY and FYNNEI. Trimming cost V 6 bases and J 4 bases, with 15 bases left between them. In nucleotides, the CDR3 is TGTGCCAGCAGGGCGCTGAAGGGAACCTATGGCTACACCTTC. This sequence encodes CASRALKGTYGYTF.